The clone carrying this T cell receptor (beta chain) ranks as medium-sized in terms of frequency. This sample stems from a study of CD8 T cells in cerebrospinal fluid in Alzheimer's disease. Background on the study: Two single-cell methods, plate-based nested PCR and droplet-based sequencing, assessed CSF clonal expansion.

CSF cells underwent 10X single-cell V(D)J and 5' gene-expression profiling. Each CDR3 protein gets one entry in TCRdb, which reprocessed the 10x single-cell sequencing reads and gives no DNA. The sample's table shows nearly 500 distinct CDR3 sequences. A neurodegenerative disease comparison group consisted of Parkinson's disease patients. The TCR was taken from a human donor with Parkinson's disease. Source material: cerebrospinal fluid.

CDR3 sequence: CASSVASDTIHEQFF. The chain couples TRBV9 to TRBJ2-1. The CDR3 has 15 residues. Germline V gives CDR1 SGDLS, CDR2 YYNGEE.